One sample yielded the 30 T cell receptor beta chains listed below, sequenced in a study of shared clonotypes between healthy human individuals. Measured with immunoSEQ multiplex PCR; TCRdb has only the in-frame clones, and not every one. The data show 190,000 or so clones, with roughly 70% seen just once and roughly a tenth held by the top ten. The sample taken for sequencing was memory CD4+ T cells sorted from blood. The subset was: CD45RA-negative fraction. The source is a man aged 25-45 years in good health.

This clone came up many times. The chain recombines TRBV7-2 with TRBJ2-2, with 8 bases aligning to TRBD2. CDR1 and CDR2 (germline): SGHTA, FQGNSA. The V segment lost 6 bases and the J segment 4 bases; nucleotides outside the gene matches: 4. The CDR3 contains 14 residues. This CDR3 is CASRVAGPTGELFF. The CDR3 coding sequence is TGTGCCAGCAGGGTAGCGGGGCCCACCGGGGAGCTGTTTTTT.

This clone was seen just once. The J gene is TRBJ2-7, the V gene TRBV29-1, with 14 bases that match TRBD2. Germline CDR1 and CDR2: SQVTM and ANQGSEA. This CDR3 is 13 amino acids long. The CDR3 sequence: CSGTSGGSGEQYF. The CDR3, as DNA: TGCAGTGGGACTAGCGGGGGTTCGGGCGAGCAGTACTTC.

This chain connects TRBV7-2 to TRBJ1-5, with 9 bases identical to TRBD1. The CDR3 has 14 amino acids. Germline lookup yields CDR1 SGHTA and CDR2 FQGNSA. Unmatched junction bases numbered 3, after V lost 4 bases and J lost 5 bases. Here the CDR3 DNA reads TGTGCCAGCAGCTCGACAGGGGGGGATCAGCCCCAGCATTTT. Its translation: CASSSTGGDQPQHF.

This chain links TRBV19 with TRBJ2-7; either TRBD1 or TRBD2 may fit D (6 bases each). The CDR3 sequence is 16 residues long. Germline V gene data show CDR1 as LNHDA and CDR2 as SQIVND (reference sequence). Trimming stripped 4 bases from V and 4 bases from J, with 20 bases between. CDR3: CASSTSGAGLGYEQYF. As DNA, the CDR3 is TGTGCCAGTAGTACCTCAGGGGCGGGACTTGGGTACGAGCAGTACTTC. Variable domain in full (rest from reference TRBV19 and TRBJ2-7): DGGITQSPKYLFRKEGQNVTLSCEQNLNHDAMYWYRQDPGQGLRLIYYSQIVNDFQKGDIAEGYSVSREKKESFPLTVTSAQKNPTAFYLCASSTSGAGLGYEQYFGPGTRLTVT.

The rearrangement links TRBV6-1 to TRBJ2-7; D unclear. Germline V gives CDR1 MNHNS, CDR2 SASEGT. Trimming took 4 bases from V and 7 from J, leaving 14 bases between them. This CDR3 comprises 13 residues. CDR3 coding DNA: TGTGCCAGCAGTGTGAGGTCCGTGGAGGAGCAGTACTTC. Protein: CASSVRSVEEQYF.

The J gene is TRBJ1-4, the V gene TRBV18; 7 positions agree with TRBD1. The CDR3 sequence is 18 residues long. Trimming at V came to 3 bases and at J to 4 bases, leaving 14 bases not matched to a gene. Looked up from germline, CDR1 is KGHSH and CDR2 is LQKENI. CDR3 residues: CASSPLPQQQGLNEKLFF. Written as DNA, the CDR3 is TGTGCCAGCTCACCTCTCCCCCAACAACAGGGGCTTAATGAAAAACTGTTTTTT.

The V gene is TRBV7-1, the J gene TRBJ2-1; the D gene is possibly TRBD1 (5 bases). TRBV7-1 qualifies as an ORF whose function is uncertain. The CDR3 has 11 residues. Trimming took 5 bases from V and 9 from J, leaving 8 bases between them. CDR3 bases: TGTGCCAGCAGCCTAGACAGTGAGCAGTTCTTC. Amino acids: CASSLDSEQFF.

The chain links TRBV10-3 to TRBJ2-1; a possible D gene is TRBD2 (7 bases). The CDR3 has 15 amino acids. The germline V and J ends were trimmed by 6 bases and 4 bases, with 16 bases remaining between them. CDR1 is ENHRY and CDR2 is SYGVKD in the germline V gene. This chain's CDR3 is CAIRPVGGLYNEQFF. CDR3 sequence (DNA): TGTGCCATCAGGCCAGTGGGGGGGCTTTACAATGAGCAGTTCTTC.

The V and J genes are TRBV6-5 and TRBJ2-7, with D perhaps being TRBD1 or TRBD2 (5 bases each). Germline V gives CDR1 MNHEY, CDR2 SVGAGI. Trimming removed 7 bases from V and 6 bases from J, with 16 bases in between. The CDR3 length is 13 residues. The CDR3 spells CASTQGARGEQYF. The CDR3 DNA is TGTGCCAGCACCCAGGGAGCTAGAGGCGAGCAGTACTTC.

This chain links TRBV9 with TRBJ1-3; D is ambiguous. Germline assignment: CDR1 SGDLS and CDR2 YYNGEE. The CDR3 is 16 amino acids. Trimming left V 0 bases short and J 0 bases short, with 10 bases between. The CDR3, as DNA: TGTGCCAGCAGCGTAGGAAGGAGTCTCTCTGGAAACACCATATATTTT. As protein: CASSVGRSLSGNTIYF.

The chain carries TRBV4-1 and TRBJ2-1, with 11 positions matching TRBD1. The CDR3 has 15 residues. With V trimmed by 1 base and J by 7 bases, 3 bases remained unmatched. CDR1 and CDR2 from the germline V gene are MGHRA and YSYEKL. CDR3 bases: TGCGCCAGCAGCCAAGCGGGACAGGGGGTAAATGAGCAGTTCTTC. Amino acid sequence: CASSQAGQGVNEQFF.

This rearrangement joins TRBV7-3 to TRBJ2-1; 7 nucleotides agree with TRBD1. The CDR3 sequence is 15 residues long. CDR1 is SGHTA and CDR2 is FQGTGA in the germline V gene. Trimming took 5 bases from V and 0 from J; bases not matched to a gene: 4. The CDR3 loop is CASSPGQPSYNEQFF. CDR3 nucleotides: TGTGCCAGCAGCCCGGGACAGCCCTCCTACAATGAGCAGTTCTTC.

The chain carries TRBV28 and TRBJ1-2; the match to TRBD1 covers 8 bases. CDR1 and CDR2 from the germline V gene are MDHEN and SYDVKM. The CDR3 has 14 residues. The V segment lost 6 bases and the J segment 4 bases; nucleotides outside the gene matches: 7. The CDR3 loop is CASRDRGTLYGYTF. CDR3 coding DNA: TGTGCCAGCAGAGACAGGGGAACTCTCTATGGCTACACCTTC.

This clone was observed a single time. The J gene is TRBJ2-7, the V gene TRBV28, with a possible D match to TRBD2 (6 bases). This CDR3 region has 14 residues. Trimming removed 6 bases at V and 4 bases at J, with 16 bases between. The germline CDR1 and CDR2 sequences are MDHEN and SYDVKM. The CDR3 coding sequence is TGTGCCAGCAGGGGGCAGGCGGGATGGTACGAGCAGTACTTC. This translates into CASRGQAGWYEQYF.

This rearrangement joins TRBV28 to TRBJ2-1; TRBD2 matches 8 bases. V trimming: 8 bases; J trimming: 1 base; junction bases outside the gene matches: 7. There are 15 residues in the CDR3. In germline, CDR1 is MDHEN, CDR2 SYDVKM. CDR3 amino acids: CASSPAGASYNEQFF. CDR3 bases: TGTGCCAGCTCGCCAGCGGGAGCGTCCTACAATGAGCAGTTCTTC.

This clone was counted a few times. The rearrangement joins TRBV2 to TRBJ2-7; D is ambiguous. Germline V CDR1 and CDR2: SNHLY, FYNNEI. The CDR3 consists of 10 residues. Trimming removed 7 bases from V and 5 bases from J, with 6 bases in between. In nucleotides, the CDR3 is TGTGCCAGCATAAGGGACGAGCAGTACTTC. Translating gives CASIRDEQYF. Filled out from reference TRBV2 and TRBJ2-7, the complete variable domain reads EPEVTQTPSHQVTQMGQEVILRCVPISNHLYFYWYRQILGQKVEFLVSFYNNEISEKSEIFDDQFSVERPDGSNFTLKIRSTKLEDSAMYFCASIRDEQYFGPGTRLTVT.

The rearrangement joins TRBV7-8 to TRBJ2-1; D remains unclear. The length of the CDR3 is 13 residues. Germline lookup yields CDR1 SGHVS and CDR2 FQNEAQ. V was clipped by 4 bases and J by 7 bases, with 11 bases between them. For the CDR3, the DNA is TGTGCCAGCAGCTCCTTTATAGGGAATGAGCAGTTCTTC. Translated: CASSSFIGNEQFF.

The genes are TRBV2 and TRBJ1-5, with D perhaps matching TRBD1 (5 bases). Germline CDR1 and CDR2: SNHLY and FYNNEI. V gave up 6 bases and J gave up 1 base, with 7 bases separating them. CDR3 length equals 13 residues. The CDR3 region is CASRTESNQPQHF. In DNA form, the CDR3 reads TGTGCCAGCAGGACAGAAAGCAATCAGCCCCAGCATTTT.

This sequence joins TRBV19 and TRBJ2-2; no reliable D call. The CDR3 spans 14 residues. V lost 3 bases to trimming and J lost 1 base, with 6 bases between them. Germline V CDR1 and CDR2: LNHDA, SQIVND (reference sequence). CDR3 DNA sequence: TGTGCCAGTAGTATTCGGAGGAACACCGGGGAGCTGTTTTTT. Translation gives CASSIRRNTGELFF.

V is TRBV5-1 and J is TRBJ2-3; 8 bases line up with TRBD2. Germline assignment: CDR1 SGHRS and CDR2 YFSETQ. CDR3 length: 14 residues. The junction had 1 base not matched to a gene; V was cut back by 0 bases and J by 4 bases. CDR3 sequence reads: CASSLAGGSDTQYF. The CDR3 DNA reads TGCGCCAGCAGCTTGGCGGGAGGGTCAGATACGCAGTATTTT.

This rearrangement joins TRBV7-8 to TRBJ2-5; the D is unclear. The J call could be wrong; TRBJ2-7 is a better fit for the DNA end. The CDR3 length is 14 residues. Per germline, CDR1 SGHVS and CDR2 FQNEAQ. The CDR3 loop is CASSLLVQVYEQYF. The DNA for the CDR3 is TGTGCCAGCAGCCTACTCGTCCAGGTCTACGAGCAGTACTTC.

This sequence joins TRBV13 and TRBJ2-1; D is possibly TRBD2 (5 bases). Trimming took off 2 bases at V and 4 bases at J, with 24 bases between the two ends. CDR3 length: 19 residues. Germline V gene sequence: CDR1 PRHDT, CDR2 FYEKMQ (reference sequence). CDR3 amino acids: CASSLRREDSPDPYNEQFF. The DNA for the CDR3 is TGTGCCAGCAGCTTAAGGAGAGAGGACTCCCCTGACCCATACAATGAGCAGTTCTTC.

The J gene is TRBJ2-3, the V gene TRBV30, with 7 bases fitting TRBD2. Germline V gene sequence: CDR1 GTSNPN, CDR2 SVGIG (reference sequence). Trimming at V came to 3 bases and at J to 3 bases, leaving 12 bases not matched to a gene. The CDR3 is 16 amino acids. CDR3: CAWSGGASGDTDTQYF. The CDR3 DNA is TGTGCCTGGAGCGGAGGGGCTAGCGGAGATACAGATACGCAGTATTTT. Full variable domain (outside the CDR3, taken from reference TRBV30 and TRBJ2-3): SQTIHQWPATLVQPVGSPLSLECTVEGTSNPNLYWYRQAAGRGLQLLFYSVGIGQISSEVPQNLSASRPQDRQFILSSKKLLLSDSGFYLCAWSGGASGDTDTQYFGPGTRLTVL.

CDR3 nucleotides: TGCGCCAGCAGCCCGGACAGGGCGAACACTGAAGCTTTCTTT. Amino acids: CASSPDRANTEAFF. V gene TRBV5-1 combines with J gene TRBJ1-1; 8 nucleotides agree with TRBD1. Trimming removed 4 bases from V and 1 base from J; junction bases left unmatched: 3. The CDR3 length is 14 residues. CDR1 and CDR2 from the germline V gene are SGHRS and YFSETQ.

A single count supports this clone. V and J are TRBV16 and TRBJ2-7; D gene unclear. Per germline, CDR1 KGHSY and CDR2 FQNENV. V was shortened by 1 base and J by 2 bases, with 9 bases between the two germline ends. CDR3 size: 14 residues. DNA for the CDR3: TGTGCCAGCAGCCAATTTTATGGAGCCTACGAGCAGTACTTC. Protein sequence: CASSQFYGAYEQYF.

J is TRBJ2-5 and V is TRBV11-3; 13 nucleotides agree with TRBD2. Germline trimming cut 6 bases from V and 9 bases from J; bases unmatched to any gene: 7. Germline values: CDR1 SGHNT, CDR2 YENEEA. The CDR3 is 14 amino acids. The DNA of the CDR3 is TGTGCCAGCAGTCCTGGACTAGCGGGGGAAGCCCAGTACTTC. This translates into CASSPGLAGEAQYF. The full variable domain, with the rest looked up from reference TRBV11-3 and TRBJ2-5, is EAGVVQSPRYKIIEKKQPVAFWCNPISGHNTLYWYLQNLGQGPELLIRYENEEAVDDSQLPKDRFSAERLKGVDSTLKIQPAELGDSAVYLCASSPGLAGEAQYFGPGTRLLVL.

The chain combines TRBV7-2 with TRBJ1-5; maybe TRBD1 (5 bases). Trimming took off 1 base at V and 1 base at J, with 17 bases between the two ends. Germline CDR1 is SGHTA and CDR2 is FQGNSA. The CDR3 has 18 residues. The CDR3 loop reads CASSLVPRRAGSNQPQHF. The CDR3 DNA reads as TGTGCCAGCAGCTTAGTACCCAGGAGGGCAGGGAGCAATCAGCCCCAGCATTTT.

This chain connects TRBV7-7 to TRBJ2-1; D uncertain. The CDR3 runs to 16 residues. Trimming left V 5 bases short and J 1 base short, with 15 bases between. Germline CDR1 reads SSHAT; CDR2 reads FNYEAQ (reference sequence). CDR3 residues: CASSPNRVTSYNEQFF. The CDR3 DNA follows: TGTGCCAGCAGCCCTAATCGGGTCACTTCCTACAATGAGCAGTTCTTC.

Of note for this clone: At one end, the junction sequence differs from germline, possibly due to a read error. The genes are TRBV18 and TRBJ2-1; 8 nucleotides align to TRBD1. This CDR3 has 16 amino acids. CDR1 and CDR2 from the germline V gene are KGHSH and LQKENI. The CDR3 DNA reads as TGTGCCAGCTCCCCACCCCGGCAGGGGGCGTTTAATGAGCAGTTCTTC. Translated, it gives CASSPPRQGAFNEQFF.

CDR3 residues: CASSLMGAGEQFF. In DNA, the CDR3 is TGTGCCAGCAGTTTAATGGGTGCCGGGGAGCAGTTCTTC. This chain joins TRBV6-5 and TRBJ2-1, with no clear D. The CDR3 extends over 13 amino acids. Germline CDR1 reads MNHEY; CDR2 reads SVGAGI. V was pared by 4 bases and J by 10 bases, with 14 bases between.